Shown below are 16 T cell receptor beta chains from a single sample sequenced in a study of T cells in localized non-small cell lung cancer. Generated by immunoSEQ multiplex PCR, the TCRdb table keeps only in-frame clones and is missing some. The sample carries 43,000 or so clones, around nine tenths recorded once. The sample in question was PBMCs, obtained before any cancer treatment. The receptor source for this set is a woman aged 40-69 years with stage II lung adenocarcinoma.

CDR3 amino acids: CASSPTGVQYSNQPQHF. DNA of the CDR3: TGCGCCAGCAGCCCTACAGGGGTCCAGTATAGCAATCAGCCCCAGCATTTT. The chain recombines TRBV4-1 with TRBJ1-5; TRBD1 agrees at 7 bases. CDR1 MGHRA and CDR2 YSYEKL come from the germline V gene. This CDR3 region has 17 residues. V shed 4 bases and J 0 bases; nucleotides not matched to a gene: 9.

This rearrangement joins TRBV6-1 to TRBJ1-1; D perhaps matches TRBD1 (5 bases). CDR1 is MNHNS and CDR2 is SASEGT in the germline V gene. The CDR3 sequence is 15 residues long. V shed 1 base and J shed 4 bases, with 13 bases lying between them. Here the CDR3 DNA reads TGTGCCAGCAGTGAAGTGGGCAGGGTTGGCACTGAAGCTTTCTTT. Its protein product is CASSEVGRVGTEAFF.

The V gene is TRBV6-5, the J gene TRBJ1-1; no clear D gene. The CDR3 has 16 residues. V lost 3 bases to trimming and J lost 7 bases, with 21 bases between them. Germline CDR1 reads MNHEY; CDR2 reads SVGAGI. As DNA, the CDR3 is TGTGCCAGCAGTTATAGGTTGGAGGTTAGCGGGAGTGAAGCTTTCTTT. Amino acids: CASSYRLEVSGSEAFF.

V is TRBV4-2 and J is TRBJ2-1; D tentatively reads TRBD1 or TRBD2 (7 bases each). Looked up from germline, CDR1 is LGHNA and CDR2 is YNFKEQ. V was clipped by 4 bases and J by 6 bases, with 16 bases between them. This CDR3 spans 15 amino acids. The CDR3 spells CASSLPGGGFNEQFF. The CDR3 DNA sequence: TGTGCCAGCAGCCTACCAGGGGGGGGTTTCAATGAGCAGTTCTTC.

The chain recombines TRBV10-3 with TRBJ1-4; tentative D call: TRBD1 (5 bases). Germline V gene lookup returns CDR1 ENHRY and CDR2 SYGVKD. V shed 6 bases and J shed 0 bases, with 14 bases lying between them. The CDR3 is 16 residues long. The CDR3 DNA follows: TGTGCCATCAGGGGGGACGACGGTGCAACTAATGAAAAACTGTTTTTT. Protein sequence: CAIRGDDGATNEKLFF.

V usage is TRBV29-1 and J usage is TRBJ1-4; 10 bases are shared with TRBD1. There are 13 residues in the CDR3. The trim removed 3 bases at V and 6 bases at J, leaving 1 base unmatched. Germline CDR1 SQVTM, CDR2 ANQGSEA. CDR3 protein: CSVDGTGDEKLFF. For the CDR3, the DNA is TGCAGCGTTGATGGGACAGGGGATGAAAAACTGTTTTTT.

V gene TRBV19 combines with J gene TRBJ1-1; 8 nucleotides line up with TRBD1. This CDR3 spans 18 amino acids. Unmatched junction bases numbered 19, after V lost 5 bases and J lost 5 bases. The germline CDR1 and CDR2 sequences are LNHDA and SQIVND (reference sequence). CDR3 residues: CASSSPTGDFYRGTEAFF. CDR3 nucleotides: TGTGCCAGTAGTTCCCCGACAGGGGATTTTTATCGGGGGACTGAAGCTTTCTTT.

The rearrangement joins TRBV4-1 to TRBJ1-5; 7 bases are a match to TRBD1. The V segment lost 0 bases and the J segment 5 bases; nucleotides outside the gene matches: 7. CDR3 size: 16 residues. Germline CDR1 MGHRA, CDR2 YSYEKL. The CDR3 reads CASSQDGTALDQPQHF. The DNA for the CDR3 is TGCGCCAGCAGCCAAGATGGGACAGCGCTGGATCAGCCCCAGCATTTT.

This clone turned up a few times. The genes are TRBV11-2 and TRBJ2-1; 9 positions agree with TRBD2. V lost 3 bases to trimming and J lost 3 bases; unmatched junction nucleotides: 3. The CDR3 loop spans 15 amino acids. Germline lookup yields CDR1 SGHAT and CDR2 FQNNGV. CDR3 residues: CASSLTSGRYNEQFF. Written as DNA, the CDR3 is TGTGCCAGCAGCTTGACTAGCGGACGCTACAATGAGCAGTTCTTC.

V gene TRBV5-1 combines with J gene TRBJ1-1; D is uncertain. The V end was cut by 0 bases, the J end by 0 bases, with 3 bases between. The CDR3 spans 13 residues. CDR1 and CDR2 from the germline V gene are SGHRS and YFSETQ. In DNA form, the CDR3 reads TGCGCCAGCAGCTTGGTGGTGAACACTGAAGCTTTCTTT. Translation: CASSLVVNTEAFF.

The rearrangement joins TRBV2 to TRBJ1-5; D possibly corresponds to TRBD1 (5 bases). The ends were cut back, 2 bases at V and 7 bases at J, with 18 bases in the middle. Germline CDR1 SNHLY, CDR2 FYNNEI. The CDR3 sequence is 16 residues long. The CDR3 DNA reads as TGTGCCAGCAGTGAACCGGGGAATAGGGGTGGCCAGCCCCAGCATTTT. This gives the protein CASSEPGNRGGQPQHF.

This chain connects TRBV10-3 to TRBJ2-3, with a possible D match to TRBD1 (6 bases). Germline assignment: CDR1 ENHRY and CDR2 SYGVKD. Between the trimmed V and J ends, which lost 11 bases and 3 bases, there was a span of 21 bases. This CDR3 has 15 residues. This chain's CDR3 is CALSQGTTGTDTQYF. The CDR3 DNA reads TGTGCCCTATCCCAGGGGACGACGGGAACAGATACGCAGTATTTT.

This rearrangement joins TRBV7-9 to TRBJ1-3, with TRBD1 matching over 7 bases. Germline V gives CDR1 SEHNR, CDR2 FQNEAQ (reference sequence). After removal of 5 bases from V and 0 bases from J, the junction contained 4 bases not matched to a gene. There are 15 residues in the CDR3. CDR3 in amino acids: CASSDRESSGNTIYF. Here the CDR3 DNA reads TGTGCCAGCAGCGACAGGGAAAGCTCTGGAAACACCATATATTTT.

The chain employs TRBV19 and TRBJ1-3, with 9 bases matching TRBD1. J lost 2 bases, V lost 5 bases, and 7 bases had no gene match. This CDR3 contains 16 residues. Germline CDR1 and CDR2: LNHDA and SQIVND (reference sequence). CDR3 in amino acids: CASSAAGTGTGNTIYF. CDR3 DNA sequence: TGTGCCAGTAGTGCCGCCGGGACAGGGACTGGAAACACCATATATTTT. Full variable domain (missing parts from reference TRBV19 and TRBJ1-3): DGGITQSPKYLFRKEGQNVTLSCEQNLNHDAMYWYRQDPGQGLRLIYYSQIVNDFQKGDIAEGYSVSREKKESFPLTVTSAQKNPTAFYLCASSAAGTGTGNTIYFGEGSWLTVV.

The gene calls are TRBV19 and TRBJ1-2; unclear D gene. Trimming pared 4 bases from V and 2 bases from J, leaving 14 bases between. Germline V gene data show CDR1 as LNHDA and CDR2 as SQIVND (reference sequence). The CDR3 is 15 residues long. CDR3 in DNA: TGTGCCAGTAGTACGACTCAATTGGGGAACTATGGCTACACCTTC. Protein: CASSTTQLGNYGYTF. Supplemented by reference TRBV19 and TRBJ1-2, the full variable domain reads DGGITQSPKYLFRKEGQNVTLSCEQNLNHDAMYWYRQDPGQGLRLIYYSQIVNDFQKGDIAEGYSVSREKKESFPLTVTSAQKNPTAFYLCASSTTQLGNYGYTFGSGTRLTVV.

The V call is TRBV5-1, the J call TRBJ2-7, with 7 bases lining up with TRBD1. From germline, CDR1 is SGHRS and CDR2 YFSETQ. The CDR3 totals 16 residues. Trimming took 0 bases from V and 1 from J; bases not matched to a gene: 7. The CDR3 protein is CASSLALTGDSYEQYF. The CDR3 DNA is TGCGCCAGCAGCTTGGCTCTTACAGGGGATTCCTACGAGCAGTACTTC.